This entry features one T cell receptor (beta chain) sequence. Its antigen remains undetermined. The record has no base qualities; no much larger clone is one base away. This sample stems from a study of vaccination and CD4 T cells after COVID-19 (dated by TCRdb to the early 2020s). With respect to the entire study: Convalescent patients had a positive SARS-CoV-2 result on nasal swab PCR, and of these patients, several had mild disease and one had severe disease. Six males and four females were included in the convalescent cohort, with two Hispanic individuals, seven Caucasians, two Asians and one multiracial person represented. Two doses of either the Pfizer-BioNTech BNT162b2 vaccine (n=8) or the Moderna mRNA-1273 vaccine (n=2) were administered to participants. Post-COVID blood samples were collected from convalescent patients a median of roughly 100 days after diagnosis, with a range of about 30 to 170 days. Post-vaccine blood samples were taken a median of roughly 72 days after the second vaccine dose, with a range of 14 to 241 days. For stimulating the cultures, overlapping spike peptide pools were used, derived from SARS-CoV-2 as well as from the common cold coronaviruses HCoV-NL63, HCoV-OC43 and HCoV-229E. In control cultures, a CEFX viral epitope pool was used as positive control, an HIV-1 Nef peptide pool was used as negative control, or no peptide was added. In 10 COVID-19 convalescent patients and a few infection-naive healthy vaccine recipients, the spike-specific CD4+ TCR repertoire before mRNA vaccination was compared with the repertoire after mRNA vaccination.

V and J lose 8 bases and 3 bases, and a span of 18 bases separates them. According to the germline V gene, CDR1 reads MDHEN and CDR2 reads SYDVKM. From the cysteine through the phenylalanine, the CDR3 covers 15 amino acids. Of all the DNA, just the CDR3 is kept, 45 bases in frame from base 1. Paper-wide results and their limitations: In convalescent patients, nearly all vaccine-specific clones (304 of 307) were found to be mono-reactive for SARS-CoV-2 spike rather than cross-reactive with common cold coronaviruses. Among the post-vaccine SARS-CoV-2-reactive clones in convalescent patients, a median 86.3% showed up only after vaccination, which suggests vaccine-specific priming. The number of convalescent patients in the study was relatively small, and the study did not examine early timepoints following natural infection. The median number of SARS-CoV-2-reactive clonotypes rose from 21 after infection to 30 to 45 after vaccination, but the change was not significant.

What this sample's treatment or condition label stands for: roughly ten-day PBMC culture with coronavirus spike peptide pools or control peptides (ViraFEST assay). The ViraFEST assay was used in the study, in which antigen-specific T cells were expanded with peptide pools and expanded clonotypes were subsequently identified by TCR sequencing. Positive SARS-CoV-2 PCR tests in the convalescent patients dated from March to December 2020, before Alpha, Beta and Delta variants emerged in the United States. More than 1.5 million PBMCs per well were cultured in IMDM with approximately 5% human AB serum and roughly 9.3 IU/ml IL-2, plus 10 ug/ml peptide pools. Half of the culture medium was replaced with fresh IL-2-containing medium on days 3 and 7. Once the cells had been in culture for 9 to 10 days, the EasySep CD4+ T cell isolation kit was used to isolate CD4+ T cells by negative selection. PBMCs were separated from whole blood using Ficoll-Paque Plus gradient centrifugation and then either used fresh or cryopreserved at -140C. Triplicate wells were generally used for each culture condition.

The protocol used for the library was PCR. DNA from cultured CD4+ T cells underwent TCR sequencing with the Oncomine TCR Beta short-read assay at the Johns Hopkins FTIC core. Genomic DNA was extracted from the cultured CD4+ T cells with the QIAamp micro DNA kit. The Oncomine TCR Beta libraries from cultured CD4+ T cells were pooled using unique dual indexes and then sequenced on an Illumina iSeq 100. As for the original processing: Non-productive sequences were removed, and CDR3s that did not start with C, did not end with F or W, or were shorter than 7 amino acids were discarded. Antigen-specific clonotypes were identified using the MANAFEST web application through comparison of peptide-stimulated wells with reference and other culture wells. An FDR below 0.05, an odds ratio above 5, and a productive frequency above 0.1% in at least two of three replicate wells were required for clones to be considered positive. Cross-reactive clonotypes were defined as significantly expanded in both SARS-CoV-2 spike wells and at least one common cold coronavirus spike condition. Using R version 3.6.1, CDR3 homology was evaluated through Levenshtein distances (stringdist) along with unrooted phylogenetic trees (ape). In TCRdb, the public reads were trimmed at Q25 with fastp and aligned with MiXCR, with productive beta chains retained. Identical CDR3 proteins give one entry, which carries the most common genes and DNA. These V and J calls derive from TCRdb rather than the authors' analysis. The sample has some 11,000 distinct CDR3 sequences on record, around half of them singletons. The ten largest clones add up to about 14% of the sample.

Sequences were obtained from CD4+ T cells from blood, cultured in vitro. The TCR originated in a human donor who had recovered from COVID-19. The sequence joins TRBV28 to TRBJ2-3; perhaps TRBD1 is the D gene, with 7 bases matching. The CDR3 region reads CASCSRRGRTDTQYF. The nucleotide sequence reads TGTGCCAGCTGTTCGAGGAGGGGGCGGACAGATACGCAGTATTTT. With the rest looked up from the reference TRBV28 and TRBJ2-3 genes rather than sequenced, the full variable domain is DVKVTQSSRYLVKRTGEKVFLECVQDMDHENMFWYRQDPGLGLRLIYFSYDVKMKEKGDIPEGYSVSREKKERFSLILESASTNQTSMYLCASCSRRGRTDTQYFGPGTRLTVL.